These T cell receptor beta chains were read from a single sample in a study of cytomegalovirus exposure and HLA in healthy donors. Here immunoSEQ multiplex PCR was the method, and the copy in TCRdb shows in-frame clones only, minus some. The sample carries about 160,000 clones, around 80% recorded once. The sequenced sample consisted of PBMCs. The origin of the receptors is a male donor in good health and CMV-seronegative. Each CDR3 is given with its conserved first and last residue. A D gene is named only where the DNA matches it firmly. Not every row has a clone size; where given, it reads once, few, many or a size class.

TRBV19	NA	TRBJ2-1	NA	TGTGCCAGTAGTATCGGGACTCTTCACAATGAGCAGTTCTTC	CASSIGTLHNEQFF
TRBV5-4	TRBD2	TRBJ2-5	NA	TGTGCCAGCAGCTTGGGCCCCGCTTCTAGCGGGGGGCTAAAGGAGACCCAGTACTTC	CASSLGPASSGGLKETQYF
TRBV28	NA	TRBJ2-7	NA	TGTGCCAGCAGCGTTCCGCATAACCCCGAGCAGTACTTC	CASSVPHNPEQYF
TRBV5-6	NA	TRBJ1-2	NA	TGTGCCAGCAGCTTGGCCAGGAATGGCTACACCTTC	CASSLARNGYTF
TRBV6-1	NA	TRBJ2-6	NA	TGTGCCAGCAGTGATGTGACCGGGTCTGGGGCCAACGTCCTGACTTTC	CASSDVTGSGANVLTF
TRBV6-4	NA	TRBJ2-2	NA	TGTGCCAGCAAAGCCCCGAACACCGGGGAGCTGTTTTTT	CASKAPNTGELFF
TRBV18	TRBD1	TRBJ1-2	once	TGTGCCAGCTCAGCCGGGACAGGGGATGGCTACACCTTC	CASSAGTGDGYTF
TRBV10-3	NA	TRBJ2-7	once	TGTGCCATCAGTGGGACAGAATCCTACGAGCAGTACTTC	CAISGTESYEQYF
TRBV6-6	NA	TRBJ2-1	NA	TGTGCCAGCAGTCCCTCTCGCAATGAGCAGTTCTTC	CASSPSRNEQFF
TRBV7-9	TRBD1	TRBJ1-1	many	TGTGCCAGCAGCCCACAGGGGTCCTTCCTGAACACTGAAGCTTTCTTT	CASSPQGSFLNTEAFF
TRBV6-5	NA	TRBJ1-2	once	TGTGCCAGCAGTTACCGGGGGGGCAGTGGAAGTGGCTACACCTTC	CASSYRGGSGSGYTF
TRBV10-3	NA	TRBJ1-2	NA	TGTGCCACAGGCGGGGACGGGGGCTATGGCTACACCTTC	CATGGDGGYGYTF
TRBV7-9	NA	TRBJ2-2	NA	TGTGCCAGCAGCTCCTCGACAGCGAACACCGGGGAGCTGTTTTTT	CASSSSTANTGELFF
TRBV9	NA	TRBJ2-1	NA	TGTGCCAGCAGCCCGTCCCCGACAGCCCTTTCCTACAATGAGCAGTTCTTC	CASSPSPTALSYNEQFF
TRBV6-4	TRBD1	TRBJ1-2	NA	TGTGCCAGCAGTGACGGGACAGGGGGAGACGGCTACACCTTC	CASSDGTGGDGYTF
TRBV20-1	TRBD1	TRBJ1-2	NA	TGCAGTGAGGAACAGGGGGGGCCCTACACCTTC	CSEEQGGPYTF
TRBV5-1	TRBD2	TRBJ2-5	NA	TGCGCCAGCAGCATAGGGACTAGCGGGAGGGAGACCCAGTACTTC	CASSIGTSGRETQYF
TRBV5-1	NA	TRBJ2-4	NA	TGCGCCAGCAGCAAGACAGGCTGGAACATTCAGTACTTC	CASSKTGWNIQYF
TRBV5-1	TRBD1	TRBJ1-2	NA	TGCGCCAGCAGCTTGGGAGACAGGGCGGATGGCTACACCTTC	CASSLGDRADGYTF
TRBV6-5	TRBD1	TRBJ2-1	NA	TGTGCCAGCAGTTCAGACAGGGGTTCCTACAATGAGCAGTTCTTC	CASSSDRGSYNEQFF
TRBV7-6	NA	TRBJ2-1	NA	TGTGCCAGCAGCGTAGGGGCTTCCTCCTACAATGAGCAGTTCTTC	CASSVGASSYNEQFF
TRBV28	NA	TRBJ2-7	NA	TGTGCCAGCAGGCCCTCAGTAGGGGTCCCCTACGAGCAGTACTTC	CASRPSVGVPYEQYF
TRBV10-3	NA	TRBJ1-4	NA	TGTGCCATCAGCAAATCAGGGTTGGAAAAACTGTTTTTT	CAISKSGLEKLFF
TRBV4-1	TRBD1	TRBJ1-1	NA	TGCGCCAGCAGCCGGGACAGGGCCACTGAAGCTTTCTTT	CASSRDRATEAFF
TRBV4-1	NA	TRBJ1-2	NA	TGCGCCAGCAGCCAAGACCCGGGGAGTCACTATGGCTACACCTTC	CASSQDPGSHYGYTF
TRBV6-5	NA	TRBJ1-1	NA	TGTGCCAGCAGCCAACGGGGTCCTGAAGCTTTCTTT	CASSQRGPEAFF
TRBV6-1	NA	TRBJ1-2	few	TGTGCCAGCAGAGCTGACAGAGTCTATGGCTACACCTTC	CASRADRVYGYTF
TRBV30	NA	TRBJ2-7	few	TGTGCCTGGAGTGTCGGAGGGACAGTCCCGTACGAGCAGTACTTC	CAWSVGGTVPYEQYF
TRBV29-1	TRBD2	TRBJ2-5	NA	TGCAGCGCCGGGACTAGCGGGGGGATCGAGACCCAGTACTTC	CSAGTSGGIETQYF
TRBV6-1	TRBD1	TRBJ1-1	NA	TGTGCCAGCAGCTGGGACAGGGCGAAAACTGAAGCTTTCTTT	CASSWDRAKTEAFF
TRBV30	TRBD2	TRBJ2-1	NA	TGTGCCTGGAGTAGGACTAGCGGGAGGTCGAATGAGCAGTTCTTC	CAWSRTSGRSNEQFF
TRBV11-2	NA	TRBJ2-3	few	TGTGCCAGCAGCTTAGATCGTTTTGGAGGGAGTGATACGCAGTATTTT	CASSLDRFGGSDTQYF
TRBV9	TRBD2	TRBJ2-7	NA	TGTGCCAGCGGACGAGGGGCTAGCGGGGACTACGAGCAGTACTTC	CASGRGASGDYEQYF
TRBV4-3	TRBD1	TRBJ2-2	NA	TGCGCCAGCAGCCACGGGGACAGGCTAAACACCGGGGAGCTGTTTTTT	CASSHGDRLNTGELFF
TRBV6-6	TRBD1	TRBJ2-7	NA	TGTGCCAGCAGTTCTTTACAGGGGGCGCACCACGAGCAGTACTTC	CASSSLQGAHHEQYF
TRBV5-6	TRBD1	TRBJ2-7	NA	TGTGCCAGCAGCGGCACCGGGACAGGGCTTCACGAGCAGTACTTC	CASSGTGTGLHEQYF
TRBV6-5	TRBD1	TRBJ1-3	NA	TGTGCCAGCAGCACAGGGGGCTCTGGAAACACCATATATTTT	CASSTGGSGNTIYF